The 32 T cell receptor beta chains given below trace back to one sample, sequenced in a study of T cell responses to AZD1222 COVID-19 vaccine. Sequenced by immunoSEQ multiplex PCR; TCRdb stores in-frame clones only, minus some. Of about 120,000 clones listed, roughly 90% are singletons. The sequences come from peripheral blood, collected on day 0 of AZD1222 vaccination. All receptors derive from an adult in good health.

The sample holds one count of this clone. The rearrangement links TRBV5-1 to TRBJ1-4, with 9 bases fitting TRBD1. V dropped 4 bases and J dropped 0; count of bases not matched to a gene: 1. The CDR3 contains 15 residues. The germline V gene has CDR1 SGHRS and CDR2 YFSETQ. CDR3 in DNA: TGCGCCAGCAGCAGACAGGGGGCAACTAATGAAAAACTGTTTTTT. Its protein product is CASSRQGATNEKLFF.

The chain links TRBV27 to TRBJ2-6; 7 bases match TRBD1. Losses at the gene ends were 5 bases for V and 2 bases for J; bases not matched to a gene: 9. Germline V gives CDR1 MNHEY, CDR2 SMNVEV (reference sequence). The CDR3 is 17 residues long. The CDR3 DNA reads TGTGCCAGCAGTACACCCACAGGGGTAGCTGGGGCCAACGTCCTGACTTTC. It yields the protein CASSTPTGVAGANVLTF.

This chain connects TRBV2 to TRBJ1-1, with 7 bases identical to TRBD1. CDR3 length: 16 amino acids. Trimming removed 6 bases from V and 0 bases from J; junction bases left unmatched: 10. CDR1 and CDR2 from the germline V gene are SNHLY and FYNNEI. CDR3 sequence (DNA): TGTGCCAGCAGGGGGGGGACAGAAAATGTGAACACTGAAGCTTTCTTT. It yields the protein CASRGGTENVNTEAFF.

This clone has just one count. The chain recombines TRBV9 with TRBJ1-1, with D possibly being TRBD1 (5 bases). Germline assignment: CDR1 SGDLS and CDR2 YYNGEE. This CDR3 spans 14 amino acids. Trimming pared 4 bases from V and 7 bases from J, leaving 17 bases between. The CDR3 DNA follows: TGTGCCAGCAGCCCAGTGGGGCCTATTTATGAAGCTTTCTTT. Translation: CASSPVGPIYEAFF.

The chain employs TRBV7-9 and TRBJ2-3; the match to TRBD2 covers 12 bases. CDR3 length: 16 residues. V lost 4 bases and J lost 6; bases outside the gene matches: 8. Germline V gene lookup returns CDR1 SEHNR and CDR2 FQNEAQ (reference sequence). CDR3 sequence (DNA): TGTGCCAGCAGCTCGAAGACTAGCGGGAGCTCGGATACGCAGTATTTT. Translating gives CASSSKTSGSSDTQYF.

CDR3 residues: CASSLLGHHNEQFF. The CDR3 DNA follows: TGCGCCAGCAGCTTGTTGGGCCACCACAATGAGCAGTTCTTC. The chain carries TRBV5-1 and TRBJ2-1; unclear D gene. The CDR3 length is 14 residues. Trimming removed 1 base at V and 5 bases at J, with 10 bases between. Germline lookup yields CDR1 SGHRS and CDR2 YFSETQ. The variable domain in full, with the rest retrieved from reference TRBV5-1 and TRBJ2-1, is KAGVTQTPRYLIKTRGQQVTLSCSPISGHRSVSWYQQTPGQGLQFLFEYFSETQRNKGNFPGRFSGRQFSNSRSEMNVSTLELGDSALYLCASSLLGHHNEQFFGPGTRLTVL.

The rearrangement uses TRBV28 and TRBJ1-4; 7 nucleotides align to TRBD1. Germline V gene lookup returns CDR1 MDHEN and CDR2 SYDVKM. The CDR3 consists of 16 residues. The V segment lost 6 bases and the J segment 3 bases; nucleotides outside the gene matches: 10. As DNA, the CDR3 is TGTGCCAGCAGCTCGACAGGGAAAATTGCTAATGAAAAACTGTTTTTT. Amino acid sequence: CASSSTGKIANEKLFF.

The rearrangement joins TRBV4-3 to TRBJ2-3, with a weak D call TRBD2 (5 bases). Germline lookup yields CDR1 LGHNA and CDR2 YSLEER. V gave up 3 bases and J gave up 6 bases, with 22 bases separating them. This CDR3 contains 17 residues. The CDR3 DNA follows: TGCGCCAGCAGCCATTCTGCGGGCTCTGCCCCTCCGGATACGCAGTATTTT. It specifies CASSHSAGSAPPDTQYF.

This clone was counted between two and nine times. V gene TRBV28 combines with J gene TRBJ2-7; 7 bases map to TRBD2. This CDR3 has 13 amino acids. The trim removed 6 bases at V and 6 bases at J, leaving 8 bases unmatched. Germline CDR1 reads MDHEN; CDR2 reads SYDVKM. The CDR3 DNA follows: TGTGCCAGCAGAATCTCGGGCGGGGGCGAGCAGTACTTC. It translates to CASRISGGGEQYF.

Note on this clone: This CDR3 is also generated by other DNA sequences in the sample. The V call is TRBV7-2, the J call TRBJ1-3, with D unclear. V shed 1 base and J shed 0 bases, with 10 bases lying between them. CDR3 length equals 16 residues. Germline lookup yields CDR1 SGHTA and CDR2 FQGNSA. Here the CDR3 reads CASSLGGIPSGNTIYF. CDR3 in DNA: TGTGCCAGCAGCTTAGGAGGGATCCCCTCTGGAAACACCATATATTTT.

The CDR3 coding sequence is TGTGCCAGCAGTCTCCCCGGGGGCATGAACACTGAAGCTTTCTTT. Amino acids: CASSLPGGMNTEAFF. This sequence joins TRBV28 and TRBJ1-1, with D tentatively TRBD1 (6 bases). The CDR3 extends over 15 amino acids. Germline values: CDR1 MDHEN, CDR2 SYDVKM. V was clipped by 5 bases and J by 0 bases, with 13 bases between them. Full variable domain (remainder filled in from reference TRBV28 and TRBJ1-1): DVKVTQSSRYLVKRTGEKVFLECVQDMDHENMFWYRQDPGLGLRLIYFSYDVKMKEKGDIPEGYSVSREKKERFSLILESASTNQTSMYLCASSLPGGMNTEAFFGQGTRLTVV.

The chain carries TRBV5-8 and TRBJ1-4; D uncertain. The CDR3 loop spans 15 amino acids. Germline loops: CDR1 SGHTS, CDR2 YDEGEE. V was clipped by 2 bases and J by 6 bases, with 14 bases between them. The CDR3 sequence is CASSLGGEVYEKLFF. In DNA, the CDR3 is TGTGCCAGCAGCTTAGGAGGTGAAGTGTATGAAAAACTGTTTTTT.

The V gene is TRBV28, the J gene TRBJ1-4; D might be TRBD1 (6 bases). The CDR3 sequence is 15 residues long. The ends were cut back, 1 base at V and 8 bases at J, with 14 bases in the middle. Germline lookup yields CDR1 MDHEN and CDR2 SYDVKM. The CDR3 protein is CASSLSNREYEKLFF. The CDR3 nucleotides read TGTGCCAGCAGTTTATCTAACAGGGAATACGAAAAACTGTTTTTT. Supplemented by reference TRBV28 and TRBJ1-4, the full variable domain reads DVKVTQSSRYLVKRTGEKVFLECVQDMDHENMFWYRQDPGLGLRLIYFSYDVKMKEKGDIPEGYSVSREKKERFSLILESASTNQTSMYLCASSLSNREYEKLFFGSGTQLSVL.

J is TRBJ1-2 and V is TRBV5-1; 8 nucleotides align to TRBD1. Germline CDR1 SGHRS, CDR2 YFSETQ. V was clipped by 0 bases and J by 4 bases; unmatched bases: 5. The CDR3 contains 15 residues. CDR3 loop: CASSLVGTGGYGYTF. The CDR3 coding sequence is TGCGCCAGCAGCTTGGTCGGGACAGGAGGCTATGGCTACACCTTC.

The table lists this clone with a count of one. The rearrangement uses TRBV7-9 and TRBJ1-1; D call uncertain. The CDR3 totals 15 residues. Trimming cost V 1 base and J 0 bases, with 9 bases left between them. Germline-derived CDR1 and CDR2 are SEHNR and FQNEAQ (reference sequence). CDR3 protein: CASSLGGSMNTEAFF. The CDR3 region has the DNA TGTGCCAGCAGCTTAGGTGGGAGTATGAACACTGAAGCTTTCTTT. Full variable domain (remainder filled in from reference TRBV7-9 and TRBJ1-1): DTGVSQNPRHKITKRGQNVTFRCDPISEHNRLYWYRQTLGQGPEFLTYFQNEAQLEKSRLLSDRFSAERPKGSFSTLEIQRTEQGDSAMYLCASSLGGSMNTEAFFGQGTRLTVV.

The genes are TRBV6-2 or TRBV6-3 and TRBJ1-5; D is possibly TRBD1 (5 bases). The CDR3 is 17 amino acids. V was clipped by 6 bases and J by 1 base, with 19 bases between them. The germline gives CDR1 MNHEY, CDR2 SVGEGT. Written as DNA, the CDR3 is TGTGCCAGCAGCCCTAAGGGACGGGCAGTCAGCAATCAGCCCCAGCATTTT. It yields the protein CASSPKGRAVSNQPQHF.

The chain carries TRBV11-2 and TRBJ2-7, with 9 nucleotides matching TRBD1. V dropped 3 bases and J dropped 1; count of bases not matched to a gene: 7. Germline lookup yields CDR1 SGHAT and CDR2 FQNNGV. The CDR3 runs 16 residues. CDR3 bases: TGTGCCAGCAGCTTGGTGCTCGGGACAGGGTCCTACGAGCAGTACTTC. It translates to CASSLVLGTGSYEQYF.

CDR3: CAWSSGSGRETQYF. As DNA, the CDR3 is TGTGCCTGGAGTAGCGGGAGCGGAAGGGAGACCCAGTACTTC. The V gene is TRBV30, the J gene TRBJ2-5, with TRBD2 identical over 8 bases. Germline trimming cut 2 bases from V and 5 bases from J; bases unmatched to any gene: 7. CDR1 is GTSNPN, CDR2 SVGIG, per germline (reference sequence). CDR3 size: 14 residues.

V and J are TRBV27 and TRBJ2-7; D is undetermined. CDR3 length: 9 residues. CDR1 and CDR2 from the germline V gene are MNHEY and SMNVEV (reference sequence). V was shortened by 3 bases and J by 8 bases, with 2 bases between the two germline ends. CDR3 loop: CASSFKQYF. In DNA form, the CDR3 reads TGTGCCAGCAGTTTCAAGCAGTACTTC.

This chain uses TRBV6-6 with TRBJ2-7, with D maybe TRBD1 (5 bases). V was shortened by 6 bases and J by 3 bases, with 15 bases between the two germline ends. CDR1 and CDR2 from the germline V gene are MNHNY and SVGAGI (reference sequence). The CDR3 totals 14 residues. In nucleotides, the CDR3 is TGTGCCAGCAGCATCGACCTGACAGACTACGAGCAGTACTTC. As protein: CASSIDLTDYEQYF.

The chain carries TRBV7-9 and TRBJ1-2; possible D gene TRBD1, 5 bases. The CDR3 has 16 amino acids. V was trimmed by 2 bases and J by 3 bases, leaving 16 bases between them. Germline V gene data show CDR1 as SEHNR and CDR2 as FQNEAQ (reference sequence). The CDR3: CASSLPGSPPDYGYTF. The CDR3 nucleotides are TGTGCCAGCAGCTTACCAGGGTCCCCGCCGGACTATGGCTACACCTTC.

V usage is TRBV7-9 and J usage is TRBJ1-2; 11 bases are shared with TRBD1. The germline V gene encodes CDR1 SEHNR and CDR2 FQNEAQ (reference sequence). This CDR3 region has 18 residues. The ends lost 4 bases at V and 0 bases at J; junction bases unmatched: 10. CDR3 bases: TGTGCCAGCAGCTCCCCCGGGACAGGGGGACCTCCTAACTATGGCTACACCTTC. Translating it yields CASSSPGTGGPPNYGYTF.

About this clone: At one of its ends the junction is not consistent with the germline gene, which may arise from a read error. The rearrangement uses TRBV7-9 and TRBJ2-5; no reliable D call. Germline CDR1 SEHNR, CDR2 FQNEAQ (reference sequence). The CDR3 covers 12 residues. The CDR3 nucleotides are TGTGCCAGCAGCTTAGAGGATGGACGTGGAGACTTC. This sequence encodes CASSLEDGRGDF.

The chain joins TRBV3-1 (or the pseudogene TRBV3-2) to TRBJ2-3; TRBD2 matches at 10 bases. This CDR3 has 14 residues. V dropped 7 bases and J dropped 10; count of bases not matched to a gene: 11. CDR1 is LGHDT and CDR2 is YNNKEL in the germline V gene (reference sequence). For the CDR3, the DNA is TGTGCCAGCACCGGGACTAGCGCACAGAGGGCGCAGTATTTT. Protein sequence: CASTGTSAQRAQYF.

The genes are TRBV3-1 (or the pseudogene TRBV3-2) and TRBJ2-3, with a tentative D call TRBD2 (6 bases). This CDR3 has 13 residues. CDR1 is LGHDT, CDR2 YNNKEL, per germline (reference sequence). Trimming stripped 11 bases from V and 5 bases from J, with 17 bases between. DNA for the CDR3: TGTGCCGGAAGTGCGGGGATTGGAGATACGCAGTATTTT. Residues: CAGSAGIGDTQYF.

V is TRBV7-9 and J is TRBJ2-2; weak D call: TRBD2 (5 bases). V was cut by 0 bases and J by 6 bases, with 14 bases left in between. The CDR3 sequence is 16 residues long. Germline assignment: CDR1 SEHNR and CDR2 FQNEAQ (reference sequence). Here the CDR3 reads CASSLARVEQAGELFF. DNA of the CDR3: TGTGCCAGCAGCTTAGCGCGGGTTGAGCAAGCCGGGGAGCTGTTTTTT.

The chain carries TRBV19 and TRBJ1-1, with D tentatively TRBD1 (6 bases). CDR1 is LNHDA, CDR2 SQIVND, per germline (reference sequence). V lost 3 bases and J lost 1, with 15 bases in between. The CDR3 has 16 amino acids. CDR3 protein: CASSMFGGTTNTEAFF. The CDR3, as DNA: TGTGCCAGTAGTATGTTCGGTGGGACAACGAACACTGAAGCTTTCTTT.

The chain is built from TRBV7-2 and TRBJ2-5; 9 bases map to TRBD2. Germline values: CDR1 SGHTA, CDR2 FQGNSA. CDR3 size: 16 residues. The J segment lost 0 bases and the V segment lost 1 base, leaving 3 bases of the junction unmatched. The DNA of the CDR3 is TGTGCCAGCAGCTTAGGCGCGGGGGGGTACCAAGAGACCCAGTACTTC. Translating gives CASSLGAGGYQETQYF.

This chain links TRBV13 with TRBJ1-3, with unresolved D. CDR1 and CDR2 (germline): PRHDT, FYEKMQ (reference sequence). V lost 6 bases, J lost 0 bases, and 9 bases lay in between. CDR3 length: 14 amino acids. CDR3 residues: CASRTRTSGNTIYF. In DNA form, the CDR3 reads TGTGCCAGCAGAACACGTACCTCTGGAAACACCATATATTTT.

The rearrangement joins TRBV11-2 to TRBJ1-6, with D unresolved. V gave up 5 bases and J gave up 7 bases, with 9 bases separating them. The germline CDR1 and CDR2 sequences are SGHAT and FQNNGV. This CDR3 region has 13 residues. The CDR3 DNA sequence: TGTGCCAGCAGCGTCACTCTGAATTCACCCCTCCACTTT. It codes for CASSVTLNSPLHF.

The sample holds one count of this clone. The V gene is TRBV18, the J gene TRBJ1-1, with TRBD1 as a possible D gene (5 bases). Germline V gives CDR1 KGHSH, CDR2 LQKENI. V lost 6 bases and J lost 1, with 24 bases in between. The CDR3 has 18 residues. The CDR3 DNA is TGTGCCAGCTCCCGGGGGGTTCTGGAAAGAACTTGGAACACTGAAGCTTTCTTT. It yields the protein CASSRGVLERTWNTEAFF.

The CDR3 loop reads CASSEYSGKTYNEQFF. CDR3 DNA: TGTGCCAGCAGTGAATATTCGGGTAAGACCTACAATGAGCAGTTCTTC. The rearrangement uses TRBV25-1 and TRBJ2-1; D gene uncertain. The V and J ends lost 0 bases and 2 bases respectively, with 11 bases between them. CDR1 is MGHDK, CDR2 SYGVNS, per germline. CDR3 length equals 16 residues.